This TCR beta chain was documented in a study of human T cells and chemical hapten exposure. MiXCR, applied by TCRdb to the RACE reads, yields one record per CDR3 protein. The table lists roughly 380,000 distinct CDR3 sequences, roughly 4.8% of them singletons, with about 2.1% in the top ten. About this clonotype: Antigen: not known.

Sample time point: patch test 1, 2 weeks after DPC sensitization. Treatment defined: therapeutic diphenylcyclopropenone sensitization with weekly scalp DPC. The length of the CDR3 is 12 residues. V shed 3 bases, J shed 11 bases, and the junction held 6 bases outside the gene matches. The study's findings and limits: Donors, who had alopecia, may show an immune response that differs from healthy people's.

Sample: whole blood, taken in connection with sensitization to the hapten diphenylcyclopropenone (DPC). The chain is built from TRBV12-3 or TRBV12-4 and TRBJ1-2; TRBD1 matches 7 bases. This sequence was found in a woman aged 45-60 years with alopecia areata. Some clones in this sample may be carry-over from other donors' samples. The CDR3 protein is CASSFLQGRYTF. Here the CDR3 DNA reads TGTGCCAGCAGTTTCTTACAGGGGCGGTACACCTTC.